A selection of T cell receptor beta chains follows, all from one sample in a study of blood T cell repertoires in COVID-19. Method: immunoSEQ multiplex PCR; TCRdb's copy keeps in-frame clones and lacks some. This sample has around 250,000 clones, with approximately 88% found just once. Material for sequencing was PBMCs or T cells enriched from blood (not recorded which). All receptors derive from a woman in her 40s who had been exposed to COVID-19. The CDR3 runs from the conserved cysteine through the conserved F or W. D genes are given only for firm matches. Clone size is stated in some rows and not others, as once, few, many or a class when expanded.

CDR3 | DNA | size | V | D | J
CASASRNNEQFF | TGTGCCAGCGCTAGCCGAAACAATGAGCAGTTCTTC | . | TRBV6-5 | . | TRBJ2-1
CASSGPRVGYGYTF | TGTGCCAGCAGTGGCCCCAGGGTTGGCTATGGCTACACCTTC | . | TRBV2 | . | TRBJ1-2
CATSERGEVAFF | TGTGCCACCAGTGAACGGGGGGAGGTAGCTTTCTTT | . | TRBV24-1 | . | TRBJ1-1
CATSGQGLDGYTF | TGTGCCACCAGCGGACAGGGACTGGATGGCTACACCTTC | . | TRBV15 | TRBD1 | TRBJ1-2
CASSLDQQGAFF | TGTGCCAGCAGTTTGGACCAACAGGGGGCTTTCTTT | . | TRBV28 | TRBD1 | TRBJ1-1
CASSQVPGMGVDTIYF | TGTGCCAGCAGCCAAGTGCCGGGGATGGGAGTAGACACCATATATTTT | few | TRBV4-2 | . | TRBJ1-3
CASSWGTGGGEEKLFF | TGTGCCAGCAGCTGGGGGACAGGGGGCGGTGAGGAAAAACTGTTTTTT | . | TRBV4-2 | TRBD1 | TRBJ1-4
CASSRPDRDEQYF | TGTGCCAGCAGCCGGCCGGACAGGGACGAGCAGTACTTC | . | TRBV7-8 | TRBD1 | TRBJ2-7
CATSSKDLSYNEQFF | TGTGCCACCAGTTCTAAAGATCTTTCCTACAATGAGCAGTTCTTC | . | TRBV24-1 | . | TRBJ2-1
CASSAGLGAGNTEAFF | TGTGCCAGCAGCGCGGGTTTGGGGGCTGGGAACACTGAAGCTTTCTTT | . | TRBV7-2 | . | TRBJ1-1
CASSHPGTVEAFF | TGCGCCAGCAGCCACCCTGGGACAGTTGAAGCTTTCTTT | . | TRBV4-1 | TRBD1 | TRBJ1-1
CASSLGQGTYNEQFF | TGTGCCAGCAGTTTAGGACAGGGGACCTACAATGAGCAGTTCTTC | . | TRBV27 | TRBD1 | TRBJ2-1
CASSPWTGRHQPQHF | TGTGCCAGCAGTCCCTGGACAGGGAGGCATCAGCCCCAGCATTTT | . | TRBV6-2/TRBV6-3 | TRBD1 | TRBJ1-5
CASSRAPSSYNEQFF | TGTGCCAGCAGTCGCGCACCAAGCTCCTACAATGAGCAGTTCTTC | . | TRBV7-8 | . | TRBJ2-1
CASSYSIGTGEPDTQYF | TGTGCCAGCAGTTACTCGATAGGGACAGGGGAACCAGATACGCAGTATTTT | once | TRBV6-2/TRBV6-3 | TRBD1 | TRBJ2-3
CASSFADRGMRKTQYF | TGTGCCAGCAGCTTCGCCGACAGGGGGATGAGGAAGACCCAGTACTTC | . | TRBV7-2 | TRBD1 | TRBJ2-5
CASSTQGVATEAFF | TGTGCCAGCAGTACACAGGGGGTGGCCACTGAAGCTTTCTTT | . | TRBV28 | TRBD1 | TRBJ1-1
CASSRQGGQGTQYF | TGTGCCAGCAGCAGACAGGGCGGTCAGGGGACCCAGTACTTC | . | TRBV7-9 | TRBD1 | TRBJ2-5
CASSVVGIVTDTQYF | TGTGCCAGCAGCGTAGTCGGGATCGTCACAGATACGCAGTATTTT | once | TRBV9 | . | TRBJ2-3
CASSQPRAEGTNYYGYTF | TGTGCCAGCAGCCAACCTCGGGCGGAGGGAACAAATTATTATGGCTACACCTTC | . | TRBV9 | . | TRBJ1-2
CASSLGASYNEQFF | TGTGCCAGCAGCTTAGGGGCTTCCTACAATGAGCAGTTCTTC | . | TRBV7-9 | . | TRBJ2-1
CSARGGTEAFF | TGCAGTGCTAGGGGGGGTACTGAAGCTTTCTTT | . | TRBV20-1 | . | TRBJ1-1
CASRRDAVEQFF | TGTGCCAGCAGGCGGGACGCGGTAGAGCAGTTCTTC | . | TRBV2 | . | TRBJ2-1
CASSLRVIGGYTSGNTIYF | TGTGCCAGCAGCTTAAGGGTTATCGGAGGATATACCTCTGGAAACACCATATATTTT | once | TRBV7-3 | . | TRBJ1-3
CASSRVSGPYNEQFF | TGCGCCAGCAGCCGAGTAAGCGGGCCCTACAATGAGCAGTTCTTC | . | TRBV4-1 | . | TRBJ2-1
CASSQEGGSSYNEQFF | TGTGCCAGCAGCCAAGAGGGGGGGAGCTCCTACAATGAGCAGTTCTTC | few | TRBV4-2 | TRBD2 | TRBJ2-1
CASSLTSGGTEAFF | TGCGCCAGCAGTTTAACATCAGGGGGCACTGAAGCTTTCTTT | . | TRBV5-1 | TRBD1 | TRBJ1-1
CASSSRDSHEKLFF | TGTGCCAGCAGCTCCCGGGACAGTCATGAAAAACTGTTTTTT | . | TRBV5-4 | TRBD1 | TRBJ1-4
CASSLQGGSSPLHF | TGCGCCAGCAGCTTACAGGGAGGGAGTTCACCCCTCCACTTT | . | TRBV5-1 | . | TRBJ1-6
CASSQGQGGYTF | TGTGCCAGCAGCCAGGGGCAAGGGGGCTACACCTTC | . | TRBV3-1/TRBV3-2 | . | TRBJ1-2
CASSQGAVETQYF | TGCGCCAGCAGCCAAGGGGCCGTGGAGACCCAGTACTTC | once | TRBV4-3 | . | TRBJ2-5
CASSQDAGNTYGYTF | TGCGCCAGCAGCCAAGATGCCGGGAACACCTATGGCTACACCTTC | . | TRBV4-3 | . | TRBJ1-2
CASSLGQSNEKLFF | TGTGCCAGCAGCCTTGGACAGAGTAATGAAAAACTGTTTTTT | . | TRBV6-2/TRBV6-3 | . | TRBJ1-4
CASNRRGHNSPLHF | TGTGCCAGCAATCGGAGGGGCCATAATTCACCCCTCCACTTT | . | TRBV27 | . | TRBJ1-6
CSASKQNTGELFF | TGCAGTGCTAGTAAACAGAACACCGGGGAGCTGTTTTTT | . | TRBV20-1 | . | TRBJ2-2
CAISEGLAGDTQYF | TGTGCCATCAGTGAGGGACTAGCGGGAGATACGCAGTATTTT | few | TRBV10-3 | TRBD2 | TRBJ2-3
CASSLSGAGGANEQFF | TGTGCCAGCAGCTTATCCGGAGCAGGGGGAGCTAATGAGCAGTTCTTC | . | TRBV7-3 | TRBD1 | TRBJ2-1
CASSPPGQGRQGYTF | TGTGCCAGCAGCCCTCCGGGACAGGGCCGCCAGGGCTACACCTTC | . | TRBV5-8 | TRBD1 | TRBJ1-2
CASSKVAVSSGKGCSTGELFF | TGTGCCAGCAGCAAAGTAGCGGTGTCTAGCGGGAAAGGGTGTAGCACCGGGGAGCTGTTTTTT | . | TRBV21-1 | . | TRBJ2-2
CASSPVRTVLTDTQYF | TGTGCCAGCAGTCCAGTTCGCACAGTCCTGACAGATACGCAGTATTTT | . | TRBV27 | . | TRBJ2-3
CASSGHFLEKLFF | TGCGCCAGCAGTGGACACTTCCTTGAAAAACTGTTTTTT | . | TRBV5-1 | . | TRBJ1-4
CASSLIAGQETQYF | TGTGCCAGCAGCTTAATAGCGGGCCAAGAGACCCAGTACTTC | . | TRBV7-9 | TRBD2 | TRBJ2-5
CASSSDRAEAFF | TGTGCCAGCAGCTCAGACAGAGCTGAAGCTTTCTTT | . | TRBV4-2 | . | TRBJ1-1
CASSGRRDSSQGQYF | TGTGCCAGCAGCGGAAGACGAGACAGTTCCCAGGGGCAGTACTTC | . | TRBV7-9 | . | TRBJ2-7
CASSYTGEETQYF | TGTGCCAGCAGCTACACAGGGGAAGAGACCCAGTACTTC | . | TRBV5-4 | TRBD1 | TRBJ2-5
CASSEVRFQRGQETQYF | TGTGCCAGCAGTGAAGTAAGGTTCCAGCGGGGGCAAGAGACCCAGTACTTC | . | TRBV6-1 | TRBD2 | TRBJ2-5
CASSPQAQRESADTQYF | TGTGCCAGCAGCCCACAAGCCCAGCGGGAGTCTGCAGATACGCAGTATTTT | . | TRBV4-2 | TRBD2 | TRBJ2-3
CASSGMDRGRYNEQFF | TGTGCCAGTAGTGGAATGGACAGGGGGCGTTACAATGAGCAGTTCTTC | . | TRBV19 | TRBD1 | TRBJ2-1
CASSSQFVALNTEAFF | TGTGCCAGCAGCTCCCAATTTGTGGCTTTGAACACTGAAGCTTTCTTT | . | TRBV5-5 | . | TRBJ1-1
CASSLPQAVRGELFF | TGTGCCAGCAGCTTACCCCAAGCGGTCCGCGGGGAGCTGTTTTTT | . | TRBV11-3 | . | TRBJ2-2
CASSYNYNEQFF | TGTGCCAGCAGTTATAATTACAATGAGCAGTTCTTC | . | TRBV28 | . | TRBJ2-1
CASSPGLAGGYNEQFF | TGTGCCAGCAGCCCGGGACTAGCGGGGGGCTACAATGAGCAGTTCTTC | . | TRBV5-4 | TRBD2 | TRBJ2-1
CAIRATDRGRTGELFF | TGTGCCATCAGAGCCACGGACAGGGGGCGTACCGGGGAGCTGTTTTTT | . | TRBV10-3 | TRBD1 | TRBJ2-2
CASSPGGVSYEQYF | TGTGCCAGCAGCCCAGGAGGGGTCTCCTACGAGCAGTACTTC | . | TRBV4-2 | . | TRBJ2-7
CASSRLAGVADTQYF | TGTGCCAGCAGCCGGTTAGCGGGAGTAGCAGATACGCAGTATTTT | once | TRBV27 | TRBD2 | TRBJ2-3
CASSLVGWYVAGELFF | TGTGCCAGCAGCTTAGTCGGGTGGTACGTGGCCGGGGAGCTGTTTTTT | . | TRBV11-3 | . | TRBJ2-2
CASSPGNQPQHF | TGCGCCAGCAGTCCGGGCAATCAGCCCCAGCATTTT | . | TRBV10-2 | . | TRBJ1-5
CASSPGAGGRYEQYF | TGCGCCAGCAGCCCCGGGGCGGGGGGCAGGTACGAGCAGTACTTC | . | TRBV5-1 | TRBD2 | TRBJ2-7
CASTEGQGEKGYTF | TGTGCCAGCACTGAGGGACAGGGGGAGAAGGGCTACACCTTC | once | TRBV2 | TRBD1 | TRBJ1-2